This is a list of T cell receptor beta chains from one sample in a study of blood T cell repertoires in COVID-19. Clones were sequenced by immunoSEQ multiplex PCR, and TCRdb holds only the in-frame ones, with some missing. The data hold more than 150,000 clones, with about four fifths observed a single time. The sequenced material came from peripheral blood. The origin of the receptors is a young man with active or convalescent COVID-19. Both conserved end residues are part of each CDR3. A D gene is named only where the DNA matches it firmly. Only some rows state a clone size, as once, few, many or a class for expanded clones.

v_gene	abundance	d_gene	j_gene	CDR3aa	CDR3nt
TRBV18	.	TRBD1	TRBJ2-1	CASSGRQGSSYNEQFF	TGTGCCAGCTCAGGCCGACAGGGTAGCTCCTACAATGAGCAGTTCTTC
TRBV3-1/TRBV3-2	.	.	TRBJ2-2	CASRGGANTGELFF	TGTGCCAGCAGAGGGGGTGCGAACACCGGGGAGCTGTTTTTT
TRBV27	.	TRBD2	TRBJ2-5	CASSPGLAGIEETQYF	TGTGCCAGCAGTCCCGGACTAGCGGGGATCGAAGAGACCCAGTACTTC
TRBV9	.	.	TRBJ2-7	CASSVERGGPFLNEQYF	TGTGCCAGCAGCGTAGAGAGGGGGGGGCCTTTTCTCAACGAGCAGTACTTC
TRBV5-5	.	.	TRBJ2-3	CASSLWPGQTDTQYF	TGTGCCAGCAGCTTGTGGCCAGGGCAGACAGATACGCAGTATTTT
TRBV2	.	.	TRBJ2-4	CASSDRQLAKNIQYF	TGTGCCAGCAGTGATAGACAACTAGCCAAAAACATTCAGTACTTC
TRBV5-8	few	.	TRBJ2-4	CASSLERRSPGAKNIQYF	TGTGCCAGCAGCTTGGAGAGAAGAAGCCCGGGAGCCAAAAACATTCAGTACTTC
TRBV5-1	.	.	TRBJ2-2	CASSLGLTNTGELFF	TGCGCCAGCAGCTTGGGACTTACGAACACCGGGGAGCTGTTTTTT
TRBV4-2	.	TRBD2	TRBJ2-7	CASSQDTGGLSAYEQYF	TGTGCCAGCAGCCAAGATACGGGGGGGTTGTCGGCCTACGAGCAGTACTTC
TRBV13	.	TRBD2	TRBJ2-2	CASSRRTSGAMGTGELFF	TGTGCCAGCAGCCGAAGGACTAGCGGGGCCATGGGGACCGGGGAGCTGTTTTTT
TRBV2	.	TRBD1	TRBJ2-5	CASTRQGAETQYF	TGTGCCAGCACCAGACAGGGAGCGGAGACCCAGTACTTC
TRBV12-3/TRBV12-4	.	.	TRBJ1-2	CASSLAGLYGYTF	TGTGCCAGCAGTTTAGCGGGACTCTATGGCTACACCTTC
TRBV19	.	TRBD1	TRBJ1-5	CASYKTGSGQPQHF	TGTGCCAGTTACAAGACAGGGTCGGGACAGCCCCAGCATTTT
TRBV6-6	.	TRBD1	TRBJ1-2	CASSLGQGESYGYTF	TGTGCCAGCAGTTTGGGACAGGGGGAAAGCTATGGCTACACCTTC
TRBV5-1	.	TRBD1	TRBJ2-1	CASSVTGDSYNEQFF	TGCGCCAGCAGCGTTACAGGGGACTCCTACAATGAGCAGTTCTTC
TRBV5-1	.	TRBD2	TRBJ2-7	CASRASGSYEQYF	TGCGCCAGCAGGGCTAGCGGTTCCTACGAGCAGTACTTC
TRBV2	.	TRBD2	TRBJ2-3	CASSRTSGGASGSTDTQYF	TGTGCCAGCAGCCGGACTAGCGGGGGGGCCAGTGGTAGCACAGATACGCAGTATTTT
TRBV25-1	.	.	TRBJ2-7	CASSEAGRPYEQYF	TGTGCCAGCAGTGAAGCAGGGAGGCCCTACGAGCAGTACTTC
TRBV7-9	.	TRBD1	TRBJ2-7	CASTDRGGTYEQYF	TGTGCCAGCACAGACAGGGGGGGAACCTACGAGCAGTACTTC
TRBV15	.	.	TRBJ1-5	CATSRVQQGYNQPQHF	TGTGCCACCAGCAGAGTCCAGCAGGGTTACAATCAGCCCCAGCATTTT
TRBV19	.	.	TRBJ2-1	CASSIRRGGNNEQFF	TGTGCCAGTAGTATAAGAAGGGGGGGAAACAATGAGCAGTTCTTC
TRBV6-5	.	TRBD1	TRBJ2-3	CASSYGQGGTDTQYF	TGTGCCAGCAGTTACGGACAGGGGGGCACAGATACGCAGTATTTT
TRBV6-1	.	TRBD1	TRBJ1-3	CASSDSTGLSGNTIYF	TGTGCCAGCAGTGATTCGACAGGGCTCTCTGGAAACACCATATATTTT
TRBV19	.	TRBD1	TRBJ1-4	CASKDRGQTSNEKLFF	TGTGCCAGTAAGGACAGGGGCCAAACGAGTAATGAAAAACTGTTTTTT
TRBV10-3	.	.	TRBJ1-1	CAISEEGKGGSEAFF	TGTGCCATCAGTGAAGAGGGGAAGGGAGGGTCTGAAGCTTTCTTT
TRBV6-2/TRBV6-3	.	.	TRBJ2-4	CASSYDLGGIAKNIQYF	TGTGCCAGCAGTTACGACCTCGGCGGTATAGCCAAAAACATTCAGTACTTC
TRBV28	.	.	TRBJ2-3	CASSFIGSRDTQYF	TGTGCCAGCAGTTTTATCGGGAGTAGGGATACGCAGTATTTT
TRBV5-1	many	TRBD1	TRBJ1-1	CASSLGGQGIQRTEAFF	TGCGCCAGCAGCTTGGGAGGACAGGGTATACAGAGGACTGAAGCTTTCTTT
TRBV18	many	TRBD1	TRBJ2-1	CASSQGQGDEQFF	TGTGCCAGCTCACAGGGACAGGGCGATGAGCAGTTCTTC
TRBV5-1	.	TRBD2	TRBJ2-7	CASSSRLAGSYEQYF	TGCGCCAGCAGCTCCAGACTAGCGGGTTCCTACGAGCAGTACTTC
TRBV12-3/TRBV12-4	.	.	TRBJ1-5	CASSFGGNQPQHF	TGTGCCAGCAGTTTTGGAGGGAATCAGCCCCAGCATTTT
TRBV29-1	.	.	TRBJ1-1	CSVLGSGATEAFF	TGCAGCGTTCTCGGGTCAGGGGCTACTGAAGCTTTCTTT
TRBV11-2	.	TRBD1	TRBJ2-1	CASSLRTGGNEQFF	TGTGCCAGCAGCCTCAGGACAGGGGGCAATGAGCAGTTCTTC
TRBV5-4	.	.	TRBJ1-2	CASSLWASRGYGYTF	TGTGCCAGCAGCTTGTGGGCATCACGGGGGTATGGCTACACCTTC
TRBV27	.	TRBD1	TRBJ1-4	CASSFQGAREKLFF	TGTGCCAGCAGTTTCCAGGGGGCGCGAGAAAAACTGTTTTTT
TRBV11-2	.	TRBD1	TRBJ1-2	CARGTDVWGGYTF	TGTGCCCGAGGGACAGACGTATGGGGCGGCTACACCTTC
TRBV14	.	.	TRBJ1-3	CASSHRTPIYF	TGTGCCAGCAGCCACAGAACCCCCATATATTTT
TRBV11-2	.	TRBD2	TRBJ2-7	CASSPGLAGGVYEQYF	TGTGCCAGCAGTCCCGGGCTAGCGGGGGGCGTTTACGAGCAGTACTTC
TRBV19	.	.	TRBJ1-1	CASIPRANTEAFF	TGTGCCAGTATTCCCAGGGCGAACACTGAAGCTTTCTTT